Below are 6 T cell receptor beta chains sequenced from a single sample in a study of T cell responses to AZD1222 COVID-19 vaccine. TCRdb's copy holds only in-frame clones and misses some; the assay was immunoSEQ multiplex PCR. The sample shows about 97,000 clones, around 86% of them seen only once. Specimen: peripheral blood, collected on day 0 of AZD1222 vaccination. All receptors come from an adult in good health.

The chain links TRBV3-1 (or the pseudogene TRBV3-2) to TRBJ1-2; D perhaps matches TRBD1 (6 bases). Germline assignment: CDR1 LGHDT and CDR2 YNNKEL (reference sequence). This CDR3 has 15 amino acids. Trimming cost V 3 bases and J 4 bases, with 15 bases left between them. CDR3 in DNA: TGTGCCAGCAGCCATGACAGGCCTCGGGCCTATGGCTACACCTTC. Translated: CASSHDRPRAYGYTF.

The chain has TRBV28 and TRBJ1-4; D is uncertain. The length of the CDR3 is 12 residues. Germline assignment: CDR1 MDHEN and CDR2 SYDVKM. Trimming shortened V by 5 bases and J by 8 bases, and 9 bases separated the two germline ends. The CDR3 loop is CASSPRFEKLFF. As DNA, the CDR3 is TGTGCCAGCAGTCCTCGTTTCGAAAAACTGTTTTTT.

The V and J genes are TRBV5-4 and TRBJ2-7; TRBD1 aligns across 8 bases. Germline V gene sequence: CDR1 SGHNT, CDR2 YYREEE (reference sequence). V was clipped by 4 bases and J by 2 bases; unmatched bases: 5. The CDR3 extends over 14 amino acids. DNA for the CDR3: TGTGCCAGCAGCCCGGACAGGGTGGCCTACGAGCAGTACTTC. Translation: CASSPDRVAYEQYF.

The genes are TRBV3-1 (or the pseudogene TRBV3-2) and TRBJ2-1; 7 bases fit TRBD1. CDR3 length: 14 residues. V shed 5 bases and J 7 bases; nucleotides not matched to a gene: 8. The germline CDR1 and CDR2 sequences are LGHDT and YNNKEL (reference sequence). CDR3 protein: CASSLPDRTNEQFF. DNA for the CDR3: TGTGCCAGCAGCTTACCGGACAGGACAAATGAGCAGTTCTTC.

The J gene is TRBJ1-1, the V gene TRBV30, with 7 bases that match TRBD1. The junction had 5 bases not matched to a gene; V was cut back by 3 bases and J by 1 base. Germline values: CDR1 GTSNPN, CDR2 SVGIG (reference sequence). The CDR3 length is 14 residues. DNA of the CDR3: TGTGCCTGGAGGGAGACAGGGTGGAACACTGAAGCTTTCTTT. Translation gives CAWRETGWNTEAFF.

DNA of the CDR3: TGTGCCAGCAGTCCCCGGGGGGTGGCTGAAAAACTGTTTTTT. Its protein is CASSPRGVAEKLFF. V usage is TRBV27 and J usage is TRBJ1-4; tentative D call: TRBD1 (5 bases). CDR1 is MNHEY and CDR2 is SMNVEV in the germline V gene (reference sequence). The CDR3 loop spans 14 amino acids. The V end was cut by 5 bases, the J end by 7 bases, with 14 bases between.